This TCR beta chain was recorded in a study of blood T cell repertoires in COVID-19. Across the study: The United States, Italy and Spain provided the acute and convalescent COVID-19 samples.

The CDR3 covers 14 residues. The ends were cut back, 0 bases at V and 5 bases at J, with 13 bases in the middle. Germline values: CDR1 GTSNPN, CDR2 SVGIG (reference sequence). The repertoire was sequenced with immunoSEQ multiplex PCR; TCRdb's copy has only in-frame clones and lacks some. This table has approximately 150,000 clones, 75% to 90% appearing once. The genes are TRBV30 and TRBJ1-1; the D is unclear. This TCR derives from a woman aged 55-75 years with active COVID-19. Sequenced: peripheral blood. This CDR3 is CAWSVPGWETEAFF. CDR3 bases: TGTGCCTGGAGTGTGCCGGGGTGGGAGACTGAAGCTTTCTTT.